This passage covers 5 T cell receptor beta chains from one sample sequenced in a study of T cells in Graves' hyperthyroidism and ophthalmopathy. TCR beta CDR3 sequences were amplified from RNA transcripts. The HTBI primer set drove a first-round RT-PCR of the TCR CDR3. TCRdb redid the calling of the multiplex PCR reads with MiXCR, one entry per CDR3 protein. The sample consists of hundreds of thousands of distinct CDR3 sequences, 20% of them appearing once. Sequencing was carried out using blood. These receptors were taken from a middle-aged man with Graves' ophthalmopathy.

The rearrangement links TRBV20-1 to TRBJ2-1; no firm D call. V lost 2 bases to trimming and J lost 7 bases, with 9 bases between them. The CDR3 totals 12 residues. CDR1 is DFQATT, CDR2 SNEGSKA, per germline (reference sequence). The CDR3 DNA sequence: TGCAGTGCTAGATCGGACGGAAATGAGCAGTTCTTC. Residues: CSARSDGNEQFF.

This clonotype was seen a handful of times. The chain recombines TRBV18 with TRBJ1-5; D call uncertain. V was trimmed by 2 bases and J by 0 bases, leaving 11 bases between them. Germline V CDR1 and CDR2: KGHSH, LQKENI. This CDR3 comprises 16 residues. This CDR3 reads CASSPRPKYSNQPQHF. In DNA, the CDR3 is TGTGCCAGCTCACCAAGACCCAAATATAGCAATCAGCCCCAGCATTTT.

In its sample, this clonotype was seen many times. This chain connects TRBV28 to TRBJ2-1, with 11 bases matching TRBD2. CDR1 MDHEN and CDR2 SYDVKM come from the germline V gene. The length of the CDR3 is 14 residues. The V and J ends lost 6 bases and 7 bases, in that order; junction bases with no gene match: 5. CDR3 loop: CASRVAGGLNEQFF. In DNA form, the CDR3 reads TGTGCCAGCAGGGTAGCGGGAGGGTTAAATGAGCAGTTCTTC.

This chain uses TRBV19 with TRBJ1-5; no firm D call. V lost 3 bases and J 3 bases, leaving 9 bases between the germline ends. The V gene's germline CDR1 is LNHDA and CDR2 SQIVND (reference sequence). The length of the CDR3 is 14 residues. The CDR3 DNA reads as TGTGCCAGTAGTATCTCCAGAGACAATCAGCCCCAGCATTTT. It translates to CASSISRDNQPQHF.

V gene TRBV11-2 combines with J gene TRBJ1-1; 8 bases are shared with TRBD1. The CDR3 runs to 13 residues. V lost 5 bases and J lost 11; bases outside the gene matches: 10. Germline loops: CDR1 SGHAT, CDR2 FQNNGV. The CDR3 coding sequence is TGTGCCAGCAGCCCAGACAGGGGAACAGTGGCTTTCTTT. The encoded protein is CASSPDRGTVAFF. Using reference TRBV11-2 and TRBJ1-1 for the parts outside the CDR3, the full variable domain is EAGVAQSPRYKIIEKRQSVAFWCNPISGHATLYWYQQILGQGPKLLIQFQNNGVVDDSQLPKDRFSAERLKGVDSTLKIQPAKLEDSAVYLCASSPDRGTVAFFGQGTRLTVV.